The text below deals with one T cell receptor (beta chain). The sample originates from a study of blood T cell repertoires in COVID-19. Study in general: Italy, Spain and the United States were the sources of the convalescent and acute COVID-19 samples. The cDNA or gDNA used as material had been derived from T cells, B-cell-depleted T cells, or PBMCs.

The germline V gene encodes CDR1 SGHAT and CDR2 FQNNGV. After removal of 7 bases from V and 8 bases from J, the junction contained 2 bases not matched to a gene. The CDR3 runs 12 residues. In the original processing: Reference gene primer amplification yielded estimated nucleated cell counts. Measured with immunoSEQ multiplex PCR; TCRdb has only the in-frame clones, and not every one. D and trimming were read from the DNA, whereas the V and J calls and clone size are those reported in that table. The sample consists of 230,000 or so clones, more than 75% of them appearing once. The sequencing sample was made of peripheral blood. The chain uses TRBV11-2 and TRBJ1-4, with 9 bases matching TRBD1. The sequence was obtained from a middle-aged man with active or convalescent COVID-19. The CDR3 DNA sequence: TGTGCCAGCATAGGGACAGGGGAAAAACTGTTTTTT. Protein sequence: CASIGTGEKLFF.